Below, 13 T cell receptor beta chains from the same sample are listed, as sequenced in a study of T cell responses to AZD1222 COVID-19 vaccine. Sequencing used immunoSEQ multiplex PCR; TCRdb keeps in-frame clones, though not all of them. The sample has 95,000 to 150,000 clones, 91% seen once; the top ten hold roughly 5.4%. The source material was peripheral blood, sampled on day 0 of AZD1222 vaccination. These receptors were taken from an adult in good health.

Regarding this clone: The same CDR3 can be traced to other DNA sequences in this sample. The CDR3 nucleotides read TGTGCCTGGACGACAGGGCTAAATTCACCCCTCCACTTT. Amino acids: CAWTTGLNSPLHF. The rearrangement uses TRBV30 and TRBJ1-6; 7 positions match TRBD1. The CDR3 loop spans 13 amino acids. V was pared by 4 bases and J by 7 bases, with 4 bases of the junction left unmatched. The germline CDR1 and CDR2 sequences are GTSNPN and SVGIG (reference sequence).

The chain recombines TRBV29-1 with TRBJ2-1; D ambiguous. Trimming stripped 4 bases from V and 2 bases from J, with 15 bases between. Germline-derived CDR1 and CDR2 are SQVTM and ANQGSEA. The CDR3 spans 15 residues. DNA for the CDR3: TGCAGCGTTGTGGGCCCCCCGACACCCTACAATGAGCAGTTCTTC. Translated, it gives CSVVGPPTPYNEQFF.

The V and J genes are TRBV7-2 and TRBJ1-1; D is undetermined. This CDR3 region has 15 residues. CDR1 and CDR2 (germline): SGHTA, FQGNSA. The V gene lost 1 base and the J gene lost 1 base, with 10 bases spanning the gap. CDR3 in amino acids: CASSLVGFGNTEAFF. The CDR3 nucleotides read TGTGCCAGCAGCTTAGTCGGATTCGGGAACACTGAAGCTTTCTTT.

The V and J genes are TRBV27 and TRBJ1-5; D is ambiguous. The CDR3 has 14 residues. V lost 3 bases and J lost 7, with 13 bases in between. CDR1 and CDR2 (germline): MNHEY, SMNVEV (reference sequence). CDR3 sequence (DNA): TGTGCCAGCAGTTTTCGGGGTCCCTACCAGCCCCAGCATTTT. Translating gives CASSFRGPYQPQHF.

CDR3: CASSLDLTGGINQPQHF. CDR3 DNA: TGTGCCAGCAGCTTAGACTTAACAGGGGGGATCAATCAGCCCCAGCATTTT. This chain connects TRBV7-9 to TRBJ1-5; the match to TRBD1 covers 8 bases. The CDR3 has 17 amino acids. After removal of 1 base from V and 3 bases from J, the junction contained 8 bases not matched to a gene. Germline CDR1 reads SEHNR; CDR2 reads FQNEAQ (reference sequence).

The gene calls are TRBV2 and TRBJ2-2; TRBD2 is a possible D gene (5 bases). The V end lost 7 bases, the J end lost 7 bases, and 10 bases lay between the germline ends. CDR3 length equals 12 residues. Looked up from germline, CDR1 is SNHLY and CDR2 is FYNNEI. CDR3 sequence: CASKRFRGELFF. The CDR3, as DNA: TGTGCCAGCAAGCGGTTCCGCGGGGAGCTGTTTTTT. Supplemented by reference TRBV2 and TRBJ2-2, the full variable domain reads EPEVTQTPSHQVTQMGQEVILRCVPISNHLYFYWYRQILGQKVEFLVSFYNNEISEKSEIFDDQFSVERPDGSNFTLKIRSTKLEDSAMYFCASKRFRGELFFGEGSRLTVL.

J is TRBJ2-6 and V is TRBV11-2; 7 nucleotides agree with TRBD2. Unmatched junction bases numbered 4, after V lost 2 bases and J lost 0 bases. The CDR3 is 17 residues long. The V gene's germline CDR1 is SGHAT and CDR2 FQNNGV. The CDR3 reads CASSLISGPSGANVLTF. In nucleotides, the CDR3 is TGTGCCAGCAGCTTAATTAGCGGGCCCTCTGGGGCCAACGTCCTGACTTTC.

V usage is TRBV10-3 and J usage is TRBJ2-3; D call uncertain. The CDR3 sequence is 13 residues long. Between the trimmed V and J ends, which lost 10 bases and 4 bases, there was a span of 15 bases. CDR1 is ENHRY and CDR2 is SYGVKD in the germline V gene. The CDR3 loop reads CATSGRNPDTQYF. The CDR3 region has the DNA TGTGCCACCTCGGGTCGGAATCCAGATACGCAGTATTTT.

This clone has just a few counts. The chain couples TRBV9 to TRBJ2-2; TRBD1 or TRBD2 may be the D gene (5 bases each). The CDR3 consists of 16 residues. Germline CDR1 reads SGDLS; CDR2 reads YYNGEE. The V and J ends lost 0 bases and 6 bases respectively, with 15 bases between them. CDR3 in DNA: TGTGCCAGCAGCGTAGTCGGGACCCCGCTGGCCGGGGAGCTGTTTTTT. Residues: CASSVVGTPLAGELFF.

J is TRBJ2-7 and V is TRBV6-2 or TRBV6-3; 8 bases are a match to TRBD1. J gave up 6 bases and V 2 bases, and 3 bases lay outside the gene matches. The CDR3 is 13 residues long. The germline V gene has CDR1 MNHEY and CDR2 SVGEGT. CDR3 sequence reads: CASSYAGGLEQYF. As DNA, the CDR3 is TGTGCCAGCAGTTACGCAGGGGGCCTCGAGCAGTACTTC.

The chain is built from TRBV27 and TRBJ1-5; a possible D gene is TRBD1 (5 bases). Germline V gives CDR1 MNHEY, CDR2 SMNVEV (reference sequence). V was pared by 2 bases and J by 9 bases, with 17 bases between. The CDR3 loop spans 15 amino acids. The CDR3 is CASSLHGTRRSPQHF. DNA for the CDR3: TGTGCCAGCAGTTTACACGGGACTCGTAGATCGCCCCAGCATTTT.

The gene calls are TRBV5-1 and TRBJ1-6; possible D gene TRBD1, 5 bases. The CDR3 consists of 15 residues. V lost 2 bases and J 5 bases, leaving 11 bases between the germline ends. The germline V gene encodes CDR1 SGHRS and CDR2 YFSETQ. In nucleotides, the CDR3 is TGCGCCAGCAGCTTCTCCCCGACAGATAATTCACCCCTCCACTTT. It translates to CASSFSPTDNSPLHF.

The chain couples TRBV19 to TRBJ1-2; D gene uncertain. Germline V lookup: CDR1 LNHDA, CDR2 SQIVND (reference sequence). This CDR3 is 14 amino acids long. Trimming left V 0 bases short and J 4 bases short, with 9 bases between. For the CDR3, the DNA is TGTGCCAGTAGTATAGATCAAGGGAGCTATGGCTACACCTTC. Residues: CASSIDQGSYGYTF.